Shown below are 30 T cell receptor beta chains from a single sample sequenced in a study of graft-versus-host responses after intestinal transplantation. The method was immunoSEQ multiplex PCR; TCRdb's version includes in-frame clones alone and lacks a portion of them. The sample has over 85,000 clones; 91% are singletons. No antigen has been assigned to these receptors. This specimen consisted of unstimulated CD4+ T cells sorted from spleen or lymph node cells, obtained before transplant. All receptors come from a human donor who was the organ donor for an intestinal transplant.

The chain employs TRBV27 and TRBJ1-2; the match to TRBD1 covers 9 bases. Per germline, CDR1 MNHEY and CDR2 SMNVEV (reference sequence). V lost 3 bases to trimming and J lost 0 bases; unmatched junction nucleotides: 5. This CDR3 spans 16 amino acids. The CDR3 sequence: CASSFIQGASNYGYTF. The CDR3 bases are TGTGCCAGCAGTTTTATACAGGGGGCATCTAACTATGGCTACACCTTC.

This clone was seen only a few times. CDR3 nucleotides: TGTGCCAGCAGCCAAGATCGGGGGACCCAGTACTTC. As protein: CASSQDRGTQYF. This chain joins TRBV4-2 and TRBJ2-5, with a weak D call TRBD2 (5 bases). The germline V gene has CDR1 LGHNA and CDR2 YNFKEQ. Trimming removed 0 bases from V and 7 bases from J, with 6 bases in between. The CDR3 covers 12 residues.

This clone is a singleton in its sample. The chain recombines TRBV10-3 with TRBJ2-1, with 10 bases fitting TRBD1. The CDR3 length is 13 residues. With 6 bases clipped from V and 10 bases from J, the junction kept 6 bases outside the gene matches. Germline assignment: CDR1 ENHRY and CDR2 SYGVKD. CDR3 in DNA: TGTGCCATCAGAGGGGACAGGGGATCAGAGCAGTTCTTC. Residues: CAIRGDRGSEQFF.

The chain is built from TRBV28 and TRBJ1-2; 7 nucleotides match TRBD1. The CDR3 is 14 residues long. V lost 6 bases to trimming and J lost 3 bases; unmatched junction nucleotides: 7. Germline lookup yields CDR1 MDHEN and CDR2 SYDVKM. CDR3 amino acids: CASREQGIDYGYTF. CDR3 bases: TGTGCCAGCAGAGAACAGGGGATCGACTATGGCTACACCTTC.

The chain employs TRBV6-5 and TRBJ1-2; TRBD1 matches at 7 bases. J gave up 2 bases and V 6 bases, and 6 bases lay outside the gene matches. Germline V gene sequence: CDR1 MNHEY, CDR2 SVGAGI. This CDR3 comprises 14 residues. In DNA form, the CDR3 reads TGTGCCAGCAGCCGGGACAGACAAAACTATGGCTACACCTTC. Translation gives CASSRDRQNYGYTF.

The chain is built from TRBV7-6 and TRBJ2-1, with 8 positions matching TRBD2. CDR1 and CDR2 (germline): SGHVS, FNYEAQ. The J segment lost 2 bases and the V segment lost 0 bases, leaving 0 bases of the junction unmatched. The CDR3 is 15 amino acids. The CDR3 DNA reads as TGTGCCAGCAGCTTAGCTAGCGGGGCCTACAATGAGCAGTTCTTC. Protein product: CASSLASGAYNEQFF.

The chain combines TRBV5-1 with TRBJ1-2; the D gene is possibly TRBD1 (6 bases). Per germline, CDR1 SGHRS and CDR2 YFSETQ. The germline V and J ends were trimmed by 6 bases and 4 bases, with 16 bases remaining between them. This CDR3 has 14 amino acids. This CDR3 is CASKSEDSSYGYTF. CDR3 sequence (DNA): TGCGCCAGCAAATCCGAGGACAGCTCCTATGGCTACACCTTC.

The genes are TRBV6-1 and TRBJ1-5, with D uncertain. V was pared by 8 bases and J by 2 bases, with 16 bases between. The CDR3 runs to 15 residues. Germline CDR1 reads MNHNS; CDR2 reads SASEGT. CDR3: CASWAGFSGNQPQHF. In nucleotides, the CDR3 is TGTGCCAGCTGGGCAGGCTTCTCTGGCAATCAGCCCCAGCATTTT.

The chain is built from TRBV4-1 and TRBJ1-6; D is unclear. Germline CDR1 is MGHRA and CDR2 is YSYEKL. Trimming took off 0 bases at V and 6 bases at J, with 15 bases between the two ends. CDR3 length: 17 residues. CDR3 DNA: TGCGCCAGCAGCCAAGATGGGAGCGCAAGGTCTAATTCACCCCTCCACTTT. It translates to CASSQDGSARSNSPLHF.

The chain combines TRBV27 with TRBJ2-7; TRBD1 agrees at 9 bases. The CDR3 length is 16 residues. With V trimmed by 1 base and J by 4 bases, 8 bases remained unmatched. From germline, CDR1 is MNHEY and CDR2 SMNVEV (reference sequence). In DNA form, the CDR3 reads TGTGCCAGCAGTTTATACCAAGGGACAGGGCTTTACGAGCAGTACTTC. It encodes CASSLYQGTGLYEQYF.

A few counts support this clone. V usage is TRBV7-2 and J usage is TRBJ2-7, with a possible D match to TRBD1 (6 bases). In germline, CDR1 is SGHTA, CDR2 FQGNSA. V was cut by 5 bases and J by 2 bases, with 16 bases left in between. The CDR3 sequence is 15 residues long. CDR3 amino acids: CASSLGQTQTYEQYF. The CDR3 region has the DNA TGTGCCAGCAGCCTTGGACAGACCCAGACCTACGAGCAGTACTTC.

The chain combines TRBV28 with TRBJ1-1; TRBD1 agrees at 9 bases. The germline V gene encodes CDR1 MDHEN and CDR2 SYDVKM. With V trimmed by 9 bases and J by 11 bases, 22 bases remained unmatched. This CDR3 is built from 16 residues. The DNA of the CDR3 is TGTGCCAGTTTAGGTGTGTGGAGACAGGGGGATCGAGGCGCTTTCTTT. Protein: CASLGVWRQGDRGAFF.

This sequence joins TRBV29-1 and TRBJ2-6; D is perhaps TRBD2 (5 bases). The CDR3 has 17 residues. Trimming stripped 5 bases from V and 5 bases from J, with 22 bases between. Germline V lookup: CDR1 SQVTM, CDR2 ANQGSEA. CDR3 region: CSVFPRLIQSRANVLTF. DNA of the CDR3: TGCAGCGTTTTTCCGCGACTAATACAAAGTCGGGCCAACGTCCTGACTTTC.

The rearrangement joins TRBV6-5 to TRBJ2-5; a possible D gene is TRBD2 (7 bases). CDR3 length: 14 amino acids. Trimming cost V 6 bases and J 0 bases, with 11 bases left between them. Looked up from germline, CDR1 is MNHEY and CDR2 is SVGAGI. The CDR3 reads CASRRGAYQETQYF. As DNA, the CDR3 is TGTGCCAGCAGACGGGGGGCGTACCAAGAGACCCAGTACTTC.

The rearrangement uses TRBV27 and TRBJ2-7; 7 bases are shared with TRBD1. Per germline, CDR1 MNHEY and CDR2 SMNVEV (reference sequence). The CDR3 spans 13 residues. Trimming cost V 2 bases and J 6 bases; bases outside gene matches: 4. CDR3 nucleotides: TGTGCCAGCAGTTTACTAGGGGGCGCCGAGCAGTACTTC. Translated: CASSLLGGAEQYF.

V is TRBV30 and J is TRBJ1-2, with a tentative D call TRBD1 (5 bases). The CDR3 totals 13 residues. V was pared by 5 bases and J by 3 bases, with 13 bases between. CDR1 and CDR2 from the germline V gene are GTSNPN and SVGIG (reference sequence). Here the CDR3 DNA reads TGTGCCTGGGGGGGGTCCCCCTACTATGGCTACACCTTC. Translating gives CAWGGSPYYGYTF.

This rearrangement joins TRBV4-2 to TRBJ1-2; 9 nucleotides match TRBD1. CDR1 and CDR2 from the germline V gene are LGHNA and YNFKEQ. The trim removed 5 bases at V and 8 bases at J, leaving 18 bases unmatched. The CDR3 has 17 residues. For the CDR3, the DNA is TGTGCCAGCAGCTCAAGAATAGGACAGGGGATCAGGAGGGGCTACACCTTC. Translated, it gives CASSSRIGQGIRRGYTF.

The chain is built from TRBV11-2 and TRBJ1-1, with 9 bases aligning to TRBD1. In germline, CDR1 is SGHAT, CDR2 FQNNGV. The CDR3 totals 15 residues. Losses at the gene ends were 5 bases for V and 1 base for J; bases not matched to a gene: 5. CDR3 in amino acids: CASSPWTGANTEAFF. CDR3 nucleotides: TGTGCCAGCAGCCCGTGGACAGGGGCGAACACTGAAGCTTTCTTT.

V and J are TRBV2 and TRBJ1-5; a possible D gene is TRBD1 (5 bases). The CDR3 is 13 amino acids. The germline gives CDR1 SNHLY, CDR2 FYNNEI. The ends were cut back, 4 bases at V and 9 bases at J, with 13 bases in the middle. CDR3 in DNA: TGTGCCAGCAGTGTTAGTGGGGGGTTGCCCCAGCATTTT. Translated, it gives CASSVSGGLPQHF.

The chain combines TRBV6-1 with TRBJ1-2; D call uncertain. Germline CDR1 is MNHNS and CDR2 is SASEGT. The CDR3 covers 13 residues. The V gene lost 5 bases and the J gene lost 8 bases, with 15 bases spanning the gap. CDR3 in DNA: TGTGCCAGCAGTCAGGCGGGGTTGGGAGGCTACACCTTC. Its protein product is CASSQAGLGGYTF.

The chain has TRBV7-6 and TRBJ2-1, with 8 bases lining up with TRBD1. CDR3 size: 15 residues. Germline values: CDR1 SGHVS, CDR2 FNYEAQ. V lost 2 bases, J lost 8 bases, and 8 bases stayed unmatched. CDR3 amino acids: CASSLRQGAGHEQFF. Here the CDR3 DNA reads TGTGCCAGCAGCTTACGGCAGGGGGCTGGTCATGAGCAGTTCTTC.

V and J are TRBV9 and TRBJ1-1, with 8 nucleotides matching TRBD1. Germline lookup yields CDR1 SGDLS and CDR2 YYNGEE. This CDR3 contains 18 residues. V trimming: 0 bases; J trimming: 5 bases; junction bases outside the gene matches: 15. Written as DNA, the CDR3 is TGTGCCAGCAGCGTAGGTCTGGGGAGAACAGGGGGTTTTACTGAAGCTTTCTTT. It is translated as CASSVGLGRTGGFTEAFF.

The chain recombines TRBV18 with TRBJ1-5; maybe TRBD1 (5 bases). From germline, CDR1 is KGHSH and CDR2 LQKENI. CDR3 length: 15 amino acids. Trimming left V 1 base short and J 1 base short, with 8 bases between. Here the CDR3 reads CASSPQGLSNQPQHF. The CDR3 DNA reads TGTGCCAGCTCACCACAGGGGTTGAGCAATCAGCCCCAGCATTTT.

The chain is built from TRBV7-3 and TRBJ2-6; D perhaps matches TRBD1 (6 bases). Trimming cost V 6 bases and J 0 bases, with 9 bases left between them. The CDR3 covers 15 residues. Germline values: CDR1 SGHTA, CDR2 FQGTGA. The CDR3 reads CASRPQGSGANVLTF. The DNA of the CDR3 is TGTGCCAGCAGGCCACAGGGCTCTGGGGCCAACGTCCTGACTTTC.

In this sample, this clone turned up a few times. This chain uses TRBV7-9 with TRBJ2-2; 7 bases are a match to TRBD1. V gave up 5 bases and J gave up 2 bases; unmatched junction bases: 5. Per the germline V gene, CDR1 is SEHNR and CDR2 is FQNEAQ (reference sequence). The CDR3 covers 15 residues. The CDR3, as DNA: TGTGCCAGCAGCCGTGGGACAGCCAACACCGGGGAGCTGTTTTTT. Residues: CASSRGTANTGELFF.

Only a few counts were recorded for this clone. The chain employs TRBV10-3 and TRBJ1-6; D ambiguous. The CDR3 runs 14 residues. Deletions cut 5 bases from V and 6 bases from J, with 11 bases between. Germline values: CDR1 ENHRY, CDR2 SYGVKD. The CDR3 DNA reads TGTGCCATCAGTCCTCGGGGAAGTAATTCACCCCTCCACTTT. It specifies CAISPRGSNSPLHF.

The chain couples TRBV5-6 to TRBJ2-5, with 10 nucleotides matching TRBD2. This CDR3 is built from 15 residues. Germline V gene lookup returns CDR1 SGHDT and CDR2 YYEEEE. J was trimmed by 5 bases and V by 4 bases; bases with no gene match: 8. The DNA for the CDR3 is TGTGCCAGCAGCAAAACAATAGCGGGGGGCGAGACCCAGTACTTC. Translated, it gives CASSKTIAGGETQYF. Drawing the rest from reference TRBV5-6 and TRBJ2-5, the complete variable domain is DAGVTQSPTHLIKTRGQQVTLRCSPKSGHDTVSWYQQALGQGPQFIFQYYEEEERQRGNFPDRFSGHQFPNYSSELNVNALLLGDSALYLCASSKTIAGGETQYFGPGTRLLVL.

This chain connects TRBV11-2 to TRBJ1-5; 9 positions match TRBD1. The CDR3 is 15 residues long. Looked up from germline, CDR1 is SGHAT and CDR2 is FQNNGV. The junction had 5 bases not matched to a gene; V was cut back by 5 bases and J by 3 bases. The CDR3 reads CASSEGTGNNQPQHF. The DNA of the CDR3 is TGTGCCAGCAGCGAAGGGACAGGGAACAATCAGCCCCAGCATTTT. Complete variable domain (other parts from reference TRBV11-2 and TRBJ1-5): EAGVAQSPRYKIIEKRQSVAFWCNPISGHATLYWYQQILGQGPKLLIQFQNNGVVDDSQLPKDRFSAERLKGVDSTLKIQPAKLEDSAVYLCASSEGTGNNQPQHFGDGTRLSIL.

V is TRBV5-5 and J is TRBJ2-2; D not resolved. V lost 1 base and J 9 bases, leaving 10 bases between the germline ends. Germline lookup yields CDR1 SGHKS and CDR2 YYEKEE (reference sequence). The CDR3 consists of 13 residues. Here the CDR3 reads CASSLLQSRELFF. The CDR3 DNA sequence: TGTGCCAGCAGCTTGTTACAGAGCCGGGAGCTGTTTTTT.

V usage is TRBV6-1 and J usage is TRBJ1-5, with D perhaps matching TRBD1 (6 bases). CDR3 length: 13 residues. The V gene's germline CDR1 is MNHNS and CDR2 SASEGT. The V end lost 6 bases, the J end lost 2 bases, and 8 bases lay between the germline ends. DNA for the CDR3: TGTGCCAGCAGGGACAGCGGCAATCAGCCCCAGCATTTT. Amino acid sequence: CASRDSGNQPQHF.